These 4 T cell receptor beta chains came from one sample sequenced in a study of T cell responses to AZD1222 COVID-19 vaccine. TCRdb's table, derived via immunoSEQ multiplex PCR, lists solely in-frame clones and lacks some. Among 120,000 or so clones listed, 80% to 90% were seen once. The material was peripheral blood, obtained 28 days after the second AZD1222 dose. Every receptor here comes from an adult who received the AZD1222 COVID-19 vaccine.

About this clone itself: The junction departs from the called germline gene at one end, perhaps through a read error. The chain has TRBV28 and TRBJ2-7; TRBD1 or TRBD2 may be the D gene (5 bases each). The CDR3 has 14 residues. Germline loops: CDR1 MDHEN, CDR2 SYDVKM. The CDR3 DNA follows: TGTGCCAGCAGCCTAACCGGGACCGGACTGAGGGATGACTTC. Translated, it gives CASSLTGTGLRDDF.

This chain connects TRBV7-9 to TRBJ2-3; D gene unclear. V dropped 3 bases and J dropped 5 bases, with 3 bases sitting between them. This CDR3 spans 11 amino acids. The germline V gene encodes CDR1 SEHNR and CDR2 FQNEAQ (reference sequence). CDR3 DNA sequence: TGTGCCAGCAGCTTGGAAGATACGCAGTATTTT. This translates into CASSLEDTQYF.

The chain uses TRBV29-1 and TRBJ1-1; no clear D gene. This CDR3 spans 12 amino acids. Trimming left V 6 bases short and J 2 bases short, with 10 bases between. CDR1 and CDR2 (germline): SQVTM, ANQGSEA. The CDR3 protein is CSVSRRNTEAFF. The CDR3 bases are TGCAGCGTCTCCCGGAGAAACACTGAAGCTTTCTTT.

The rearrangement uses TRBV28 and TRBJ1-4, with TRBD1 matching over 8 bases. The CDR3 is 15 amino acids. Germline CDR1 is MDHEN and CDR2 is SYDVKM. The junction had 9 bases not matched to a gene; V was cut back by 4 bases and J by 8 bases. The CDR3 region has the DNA TGTGCCAGCAGTTCCGGGACAGGCGGTCGAGAAAAACTGTTTTTT. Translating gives CASSSGTGGREKLFF.